Below, 8 T cell receptor beta chains from the same sample are listed, as sequenced in a study of cytomegalovirus exposure and HLA in healthy donors. PCR employed 60 Vbeta and 13 Jbeta primers. Profiling relied on immunoSEQ multiplex PCR, and the TCRdb table lists in-frame clones only, not all of them. The table has more than 15,000 clones, approximately 84% seen once; the top ten hold 20% to 25%. Sequencing used PBMCs. Receptors originate from a human donor in good health.

This sequence joins TRBV4-2 and TRBJ2-2, with 8 bases lining up with TRBD1. With 0 bases clipped from V and 1 base from J, the junction kept 7 bases outside the gene matches. This CDR3 contains 18 residues. Germline lookup yields CDR1 LGHNA and CDR2 YNFKEQ. In DNA form, the CDR3 reads TGTGCCAGCAGCCAAGATCTTGCCGGGACAGGGAACACCGGGGAGCTGTTTTTT. This sequence encodes CASSQDLAGTGNTGELFF.

This rearrangement joins TRBV6-1 to TRBJ2-1, with 11 nucleotides matching TRBD2. V was pared by 10 bases and J by 7 bases, with 12 bases of the junction left unmatched. This CDR3 has 15 amino acids. CDR1 is MNHNS and CDR2 is SASEGT in the germline V gene. The CDR3 bases are TGTGCCATCTCCTCCGGGACTAGCGGTCGAAATGAGCAGTTCTTC. This encodes CAISSGTSGRNEQFF.

This rearrangement joins TRBV2 to TRBJ1-6, with 10 nucleotides matching TRBD1. CDR3 size: 13 residues. Germline CDR1 reads SNHLY; CDR2 reads FYNNEI. V trimming: 10 bases; J trimming: 11 bases; junction bases outside the gene matches: 8. The CDR3 DNA reads as TGTGCCACCCGGAGCGGGACAGGGGCACCCCTCCACTTT. Encoded protein: CATRSGTGAPLHF.

The rearrangement links TRBV4-1 to TRBJ2-1; weak D call: TRBD2 (6 bases). Trimming left V 0 bases short and J 6 bases short, with 18 bases between. From germline, CDR1 is MGHRA and CDR2 YSYEKL. CDR3 length equals 17 residues. This CDR3 is CASSQEQASVVTNEQFF. CDR3 nucleotide sequence: TGCGCCAGCAGCCAAGAACAGGCTAGCGTAGTAACCAATGAGCAGTTCTTC.

The chain links TRBV5-1 to TRBJ2-1, with D possibly TRBD1 on 6 matching bases. Trimming cost V 6 bases and J 6 bases, with 16 bases left between them. Per germline, CDR1 SGHRS and CDR2 YFSETQ. The CDR3 length is 14 residues. CDR3 amino acids: CASTSRGAFNEQFF. CDR3 nucleotides: TGCGCCAGCACATCCAGGGGAGCCTTCAATGAGCAGTTCTTC.

The chain has TRBV4-2 and TRBJ1-1; D gene unclear. CDR3 length: 13 amino acids. V lost 0 bases and J 11 bases, leaving 13 bases between the germline ends. Germline V gene lookup returns CDR1 LGHNA and CDR2 YNFKEQ. The CDR3 region has the DNA TGTGCCAGCAGCCAAGATTTGGGCAGAAGTGCTTTCTTT. Translation: CASSQDLGRSAFF.

The rearrangement joins TRBV10-3 to TRBJ1-1; D is ambiguous. The germline V and J ends were trimmed by 1 base and 4 bases, with 4 bases remaining between them. CDR3 length equals 12 residues. The germline CDR1 and CDR2 sequences are ENHRY and SYGVKD. This CDR3 is CAISEWATEAFF. The CDR3, as DNA: TGTGCCATCAGTGAGTGGGCCACTGAAGCTTTCTTT.

This rearrangement joins TRBV7-9 to TRBJ2-3; 11 bases are shared with TRBD2. The germline V gene encodes CDR1 SEHNR and CDR2 FQNEAQ (reference sequence). The CDR3 is made up of 19 amino acids. The V and J ends lost 2 bases and 2 bases, in that order; junction bases with no gene match: 12. The CDR3 DNA sequence: TGTGCCAGCAGCTTAAAGGTAAGGTTTAGCGGGAGGGCCACAGATACGCAGTATTTT. This translates into CASSLKVRFSGRATDTQYF.